What follows describes a single T cell receptor beta chain. Recovery meant two consecutive negative NP/OP PCR tests, professional clearance, or resolved symptoms. The record originates from a study of blood T cell repertoires in COVID-19. Whole-study context: The cDNA or gDNA used as material had been derived from T cells, B-cell-depleted T cells, or PBMCs.

How the authors handled the data: From reference gene primer amplification, estimates of nucleated cell counts were derived. The protocol was immunoSEQ multiplex PCR, while the TCRdb copy is restricted to in-frame clones and leaves out a portion. V and J calls and clone size are given by that table; D and trimming were obtained from the DNA. The table includes around 250,000 clones, 85% to 90% detected once. With V trimmed by 10 bases and J by 3 bases, 12 bases remained unmatched. This CDR3 has 15 amino acids. The material sequenced was PBMCs or T cells enriched from blood (not recorded which). The receptor was derived from a young man who had recovered from COVID-19. The chain has TRBV6-7 and TRBJ2-1, with TRBD2 matching 7 bases. TRBV6-7 qualifies as an ORF whose function is uncertain. The CDR3 DNA follows: TGTGCCACTCATATTGTAGCGGGTGACTACAATGAGCAGTTCTTC. Translating gives CATHIVAGDYNEQFF.